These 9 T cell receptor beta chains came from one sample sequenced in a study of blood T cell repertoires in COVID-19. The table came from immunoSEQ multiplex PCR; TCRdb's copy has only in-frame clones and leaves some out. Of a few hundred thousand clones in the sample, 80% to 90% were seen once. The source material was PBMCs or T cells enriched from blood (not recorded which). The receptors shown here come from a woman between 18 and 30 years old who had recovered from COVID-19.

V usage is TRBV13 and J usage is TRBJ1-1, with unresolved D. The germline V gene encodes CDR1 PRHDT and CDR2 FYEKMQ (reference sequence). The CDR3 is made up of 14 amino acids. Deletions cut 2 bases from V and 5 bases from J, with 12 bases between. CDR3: CASSLTGGETEAFF. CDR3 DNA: TGTGCCAGCAGCTTAACGGGAGGAGAGACTGAAGCTTTCTTT.

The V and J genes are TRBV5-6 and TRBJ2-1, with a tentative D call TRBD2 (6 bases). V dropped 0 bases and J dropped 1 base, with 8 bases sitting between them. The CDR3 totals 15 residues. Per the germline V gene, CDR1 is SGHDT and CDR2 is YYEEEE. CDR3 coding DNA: TGTGCCAGCAGCTTGGGCGGGACTTCCTACAATGAGCAGTTCTTC. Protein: CASSLGGTSYNEQFF.

The CDR3 region is CASSRGLAPSTDTQYF. CDR3 nucleotide sequence: TGTGCCAGCAGCAGGGGACTAGCGCCGAGCACAGATACGCAGTATTTT. The chain is built from TRBV9 and TRBJ2-3; TRBD2 aligns across 10 bases. This CDR3 region has 16 residues. The ends lost 4 bases at V and 0 bases at J; junction bases unmatched: 5. Germline CDR1 reads SGDLS; CDR2 reads YYNGEE.

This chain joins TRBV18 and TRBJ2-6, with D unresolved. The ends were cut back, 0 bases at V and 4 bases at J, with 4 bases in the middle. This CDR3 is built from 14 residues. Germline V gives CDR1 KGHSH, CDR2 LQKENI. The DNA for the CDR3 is TGTGCCAGCTCACCACCGGCAGGGGCCAACGTCCTGACTTTC. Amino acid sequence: CASSPPAGANVLTF.

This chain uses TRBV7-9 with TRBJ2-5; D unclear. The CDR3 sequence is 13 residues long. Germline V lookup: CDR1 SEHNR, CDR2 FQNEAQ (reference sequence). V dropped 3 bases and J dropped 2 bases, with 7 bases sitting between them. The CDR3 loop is CASSFGRQETQYF. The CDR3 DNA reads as TGTGCCAGCAGCTTCGGCAGGCAAGAGACCCAGTACTTC. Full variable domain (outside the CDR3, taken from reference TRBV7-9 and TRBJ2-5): DTGVSQNPRHKITKRGQNVTFRCDPISEHNRLYWYRQTLGQGPEFLTYFQNEAQLEKSRLLSDRFSAERPKGSFSTLEIQRTEQGDSAMYLCASSFGRQETQYFGPGTRLLVL.

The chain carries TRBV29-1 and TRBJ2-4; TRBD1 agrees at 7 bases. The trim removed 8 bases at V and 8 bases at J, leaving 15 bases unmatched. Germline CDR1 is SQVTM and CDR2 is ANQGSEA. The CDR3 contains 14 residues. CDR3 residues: CSTWDSRQKDIQYF. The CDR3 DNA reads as TGCAGCACCTGGGACAGCCGCCAGAAGGACATTCAGTACTTC.

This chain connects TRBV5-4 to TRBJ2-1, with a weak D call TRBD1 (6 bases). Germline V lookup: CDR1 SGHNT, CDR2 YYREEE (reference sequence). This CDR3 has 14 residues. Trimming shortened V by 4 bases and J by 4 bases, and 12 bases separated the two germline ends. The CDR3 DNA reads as TGTGCCAGCAGCCACCGGACAGCTTACAATGAGCAGTTCTTC. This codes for CASSHRTAYNEQFF.

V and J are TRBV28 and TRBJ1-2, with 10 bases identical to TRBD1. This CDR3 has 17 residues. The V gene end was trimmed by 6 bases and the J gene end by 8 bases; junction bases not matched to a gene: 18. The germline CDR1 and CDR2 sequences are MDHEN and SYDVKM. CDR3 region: CASSPSGPPGTGDGYTF. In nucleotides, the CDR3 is TGTGCCAGCAGCCCTTCAGGCCCCCCCGGGACAGGGGACGGCTACACCTTC.

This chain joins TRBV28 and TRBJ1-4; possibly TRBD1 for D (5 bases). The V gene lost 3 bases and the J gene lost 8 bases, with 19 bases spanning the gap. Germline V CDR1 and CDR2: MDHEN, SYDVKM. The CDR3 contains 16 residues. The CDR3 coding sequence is TGTGCCAGCAGTTTTTGGGGAGGCGGAGGACAAGAAAAACTGTTTTTT. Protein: CASSFWGGGGQEKLFF.